These 13 T cell receptor beta chains came from one sample sequenced in a study of technical replicates of blood from several donors. Produced via immunoSEQ multiplex PCR; TCRdb's table is partial and in-frame only. The repertoire holds tens of thousands of clones, with around 96% as singletons. The material sequenced was T cells isolated from PBMCs. These receptors were taken from a human donor in good health.

The chain couples TRBV28 to TRBJ1-3, with D possibly being TRBD1 (5 bases). Germline V CDR1 and CDR2: MDHEN, SYDVKM. This CDR3 is built from 13 residues. The ends were cut back, 6 bases at V and 6 bases at J, with 12 bases in the middle. The CDR3 DNA is TGTGCCAGCAGGATGGGGGGGGAAAACACCATATATTTT. This sequence encodes CASRMGGENTIYF.

The chain has TRBV4-1 and TRBJ1-5, with D perhaps matching TRBD1 (5 bases). The V end was cut by 2 bases, the J end by 6 bases, with 20 bases between. The germline gives CDR1 MGHRA, CDR2 YSYEKL. The CDR3 has 17 amino acids. The CDR3 sequence is CASSQKSALSGFQPQHF. The CDR3, as DNA: TGCGCCAGCAGCCAAAAAAGCGCCCTCTCAGGGTTTCAGCCCCAGCATTTT.

The chain carries TRBV5-1 and TRBJ1-5; a weak D match, TRBD1 (6 bases). CDR3 length equals 13 residues. V lost 3 bases and J lost 5, with 9 bases in between. Germline lookup yields CDR1 SGHRS and CDR2 YFSETQ. The CDR3 reads CASSYNRDQPQHF. The CDR3 coding sequence is TGCGCCAGCAGCTACAACAGGGATCAGCCCCAGCATTTT. The full variable domain, its missing parts supplied by reference TRBV5-1 and TRBJ1-5, is KAGVTQTPRYLIKTRGQQVTLSCSPISGHRSVSWYQQTPGQGLQFLFEYFSETQRNKGNFPGRFSGRQFSNSRSEMNVSTLELGDSALYLCASSYNRDQPQHFGDGTRLSIL.

V gene TRBV5-4 combines with J gene TRBJ2-7, with 7 bases that match TRBD1. With 6 bases clipped from V and 1 base from J, the junction kept 7 bases outside the gene matches. CDR1 SGHNT and CDR2 YYREEE come from the germline V gene (reference sequence). This CDR3 has 14 residues. CDR3 sequence (DNA): TGTGCCAGCAACTCTCGACAGGGATCCTACGAGCAGTACTTC. Translating gives CASNSRQGSYEQYF.

V and J are TRBV6-6 and TRBJ1-6; 9 nucleotides agree with TRBD1. CDR1 is MNHNY, CDR2 SVGAGI, per germline (reference sequence). This CDR3 region has 14 residues. The V gene end was trimmed by 8 bases and the J gene end by 13 bases; junction bases not matched to a gene: 12. The CDR3 loop is CASATDRGNIPLHF. CDR3 sequence (DNA): TGTGCCAGCGCCACGGACAGGGGAAATATTCCCCTCCACTTT.

The chain carries TRBV11-3 and TRBJ2-2; tentatively, D is TRBD2 (6 bases). Trimming shortened V by 1 base and J by 4 bases, and 13 bases separated the two germline ends. The CDR3 is 16 residues long. Germline V gene lookup returns CDR1 SGHNT and CDR2 YENEEA. CDR3 DNA: TGTGCCAGCAGCTTAGGTCTACGGGGAGGCACCGGGGAGCTGTTTTTT. Protein product: CASSLGLRGGTGELFF.

The chain couples TRBV6-5 to TRBJ1-6, with 7 bases lining up with TRBD1. CDR3 length: 15 amino acids. V gave up 6 bases and J gave up 11 bases; unmatched junction bases: 13. The germline gives CDR1 MNHEY, CDR2 SVGAGI. CDR3 in DNA: TGTGCCAGCAGGACAGGGACCGGCCCTTGGACACCCCTCCACTTT. Translation gives CASRTGTGPWTPLHF.

CDR3 amino acids: CASRSGGYEQYF. The CDR3 nucleotides read TGTGCCAGCAGGTCAGGAGGGTACGAGCAGTACTTC. The V gene is TRBV28, the J gene TRBJ2-7, with D possibly matching TRBD2 (6 bases). The CDR3 extends over 12 amino acids. In germline, CDR1 is MDHEN, CDR2 SYDVKM. V lost 6 bases to trimming and J lost 4 bases, with 10 bases between them.

The J gene is TRBJ1-6, the V gene TRBV28, with 9 bases that match TRBD1. The CDR3 sequence is 16 residues long. V was pared by 4 bases and J by 10 bases, with 11 bases of the junction left unmatched. The V gene's germline CDR1 is MDHEN and CDR2 SYDVKM. The CDR3 reads CASSSPGQGRGSPLHF. The CDR3, as DNA: TGTGCCAGCAGTTCCCCGGGACAGGGAAGGGGCTCACCCCTCCACTTT.

The J gene is TRBJ2-7, the V gene TRBV2, with D perhaps TRBD2 (6 bases). The CDR3 is 13 residues long. From germline, CDR1 is SNHLY and CDR2 FYNNEI. V was pared by 4 bases and J by 3 bases, with 10 bases between. For the CDR3, the DNA is TGTGCCAGCAGTGCTGCCGGGGGCTACGAGCAGTACTTC. Protein sequence: CASSAAGGYEQYF.

The chain uses TRBV19 and TRBJ2-5; 12 bases align to TRBD2. Per the germline V gene, CDR1 is LNHDA and CDR2 is SQIVND (reference sequence). The CDR3 has 15 amino acids. J was trimmed by 4 bases and V by 3 bases; bases with no gene match: 3. The CDR3 region is CASSIPSGGAETQYF. CDR3 sequence (DNA): TGTGCCAGTAGTATCCCTAGCGGGGGGGCAGAGACCCAGTACTTC.

The chain links TRBV9 to TRBJ2-5; D may be TRBD2 (6 bases). The CDR3 runs 15 residues. Germline V CDR1 and CDR2: SGDLS, YYNGEE. The V and J ends lost 1 base and 2 bases respectively, with 12 bases between them. CDR3 bases: TGTGCCAGCAGCGTAAGTTCGGGGACTCAAGAGACCCAGTACTTC. It specifies CASSVSSGTQETQYF.

V is TRBV5-1 and J is TRBJ2-1; perhaps TRBD2 as D (7 bases). The germline CDR1 and CDR2 sequences are SGHRS and YFSETQ. V lost 7 bases, J lost 6 bases, and 14 bases lay in between. This CDR3 contains 13 residues. The CDR3 region is CASAVGGANEQFF. As DNA, the CDR3 is TGCGCCAGCGCGGTTGGGGGGGCCAATGAGCAGTTCTTC.